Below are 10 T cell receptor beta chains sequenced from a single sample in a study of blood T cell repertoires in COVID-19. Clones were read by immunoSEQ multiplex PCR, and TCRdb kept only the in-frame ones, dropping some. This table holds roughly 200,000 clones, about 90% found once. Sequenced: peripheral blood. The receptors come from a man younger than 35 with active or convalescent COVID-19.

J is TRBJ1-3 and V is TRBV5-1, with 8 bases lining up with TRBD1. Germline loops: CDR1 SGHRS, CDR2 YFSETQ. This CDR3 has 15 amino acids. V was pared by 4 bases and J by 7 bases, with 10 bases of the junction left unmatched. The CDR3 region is CASSERTGSGNTIYF. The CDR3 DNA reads TGCGCCAGCAGCGAAAGGACAGGGAGCGGCAACACCATATATTTT.

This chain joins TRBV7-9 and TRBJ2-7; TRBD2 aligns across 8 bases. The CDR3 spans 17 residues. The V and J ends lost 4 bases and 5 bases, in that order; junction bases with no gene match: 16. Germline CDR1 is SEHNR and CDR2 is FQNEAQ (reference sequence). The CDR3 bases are TGTGCCAGCAGCTCCCCTTTGGTAGGCGGGAGGCGGAACGAGCAGTACTTC. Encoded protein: CASSSPLVGGRRNEQYF.

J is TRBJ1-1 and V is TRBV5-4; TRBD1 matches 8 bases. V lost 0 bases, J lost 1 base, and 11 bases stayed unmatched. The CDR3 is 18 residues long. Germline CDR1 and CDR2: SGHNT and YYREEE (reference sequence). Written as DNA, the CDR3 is TGTGCCAGCAGCTTGGCCACAGGACGACAGGGGTCGAACACTGAAGCTTTCTTT. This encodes CASSLATGRQGSNTEAFF.

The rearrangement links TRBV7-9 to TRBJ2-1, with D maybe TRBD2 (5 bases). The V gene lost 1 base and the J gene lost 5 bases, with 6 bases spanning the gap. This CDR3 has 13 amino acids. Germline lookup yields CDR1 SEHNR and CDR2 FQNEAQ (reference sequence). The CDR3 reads CASSLVGNNEQFF. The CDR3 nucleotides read TGTGCCAGCAGCTTAGTCGGGAACAATGAGCAGTTCTTC.

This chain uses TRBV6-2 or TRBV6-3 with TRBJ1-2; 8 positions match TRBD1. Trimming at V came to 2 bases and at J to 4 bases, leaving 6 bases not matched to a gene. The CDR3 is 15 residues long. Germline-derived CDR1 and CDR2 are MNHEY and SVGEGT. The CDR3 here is CASSYRDRPSYGYTF. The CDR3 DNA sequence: TGTGCCAGCAGTTACCGGGACAGGCCGTCCTATGGCTACACCTTC.

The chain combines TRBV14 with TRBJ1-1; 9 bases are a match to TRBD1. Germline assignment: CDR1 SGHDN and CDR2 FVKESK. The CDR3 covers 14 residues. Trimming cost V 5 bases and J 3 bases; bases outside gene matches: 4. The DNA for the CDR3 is TGTGCCAGCAGCGGGACAGGGTGGGACACTGAAGCTTTCTTT. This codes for CASSGTGWDTEAFF.

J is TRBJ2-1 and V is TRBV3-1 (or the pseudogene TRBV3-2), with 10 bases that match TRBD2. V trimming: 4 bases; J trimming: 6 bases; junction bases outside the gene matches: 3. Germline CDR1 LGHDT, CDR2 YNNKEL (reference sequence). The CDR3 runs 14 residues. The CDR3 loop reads CASSPAGGPNEQFF. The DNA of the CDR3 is TGTGCCAGCAGCCCAGCGGGAGGGCCCAATGAGCAGTTCTTC.

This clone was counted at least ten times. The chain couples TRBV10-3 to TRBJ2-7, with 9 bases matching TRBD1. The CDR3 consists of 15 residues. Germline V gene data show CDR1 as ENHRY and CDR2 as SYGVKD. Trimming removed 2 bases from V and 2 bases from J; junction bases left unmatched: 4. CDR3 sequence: CAISEAGQGTYEQYF. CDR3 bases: TGTGCCATCAGTGAGGCTGGACAGGGGACCTACGAGCAGTACTTC.

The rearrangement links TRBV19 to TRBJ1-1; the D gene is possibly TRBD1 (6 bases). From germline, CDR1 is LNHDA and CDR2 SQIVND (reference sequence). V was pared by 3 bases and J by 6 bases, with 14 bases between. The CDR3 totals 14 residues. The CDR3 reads CASSISGQLAEAFF. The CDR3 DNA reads TGTGCCAGTAGTATCTCCGGACAGTTGGCTGAAGCTTTCTTT.

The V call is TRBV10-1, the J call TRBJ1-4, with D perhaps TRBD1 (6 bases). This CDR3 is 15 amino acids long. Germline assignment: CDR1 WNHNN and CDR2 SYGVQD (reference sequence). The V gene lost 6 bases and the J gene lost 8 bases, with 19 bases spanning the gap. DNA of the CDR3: TGCGCCAGCAGCCAAGGCCGGGGGGCGCGGGAAAAACTGTTTTTT. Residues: CASSQGRGAREKLFF.